The clone carrying this T cell receptor beta chain was seen ten or more times. As yet, its antigen is unknown. The data were taken from a study of response to subunit inactivated influenza vaccine. Findings and caveats of the study: That few new T cells are recruited by each seasonal influenza vaccination was the authors' suggestion.

TCRdb re-derived calls from the RT-PCR reads in MiXCR, one entry per CDR3 protein. The table records hundreds of thousands of distinct CDR3 sequences, around a sixth of them present only once. V dropped 1 base and J dropped 2; count of bases not matched to a gene: 2. Germline assignment: CDR1 DFQATT and CDR2 SNEGSKA (reference sequence). The CDR3 runs to 15 residues. This clonotype was sampled from a man aged 45-65 years who received an inactivated influenza vaccine. Sequences were derived from PBMCs from blood, sampled 11 to 12 days after vaccination. The J gene is TRBJ2-6, the V gene TRBV20-1, with TRBD2 matching 7 bases. CDR3 sequence reads: CSARVGTTGANVLTF. DNA of the CDR3: TGCAGTGCTAGAGTGGGGACTACTGGGGCCAACGTCCTGACTTTC.